Listed below are T cell receptor beta chains from one sample, sequenced in a study of cytomegalovirus exposure and HLA in healthy donors. Repertoires were generated with immunoSEQ multiplex PCR, while TCRdb's copy carries only in-frame clones and drops some. The sample holds 70,000 to 75,000 clones; about 78% are singletons and the top ten take 9.5% to 13%. The source material was PBMCs. The receptor source for this set is a middle-aged woman in good health and CMV-seropositive. Both conserved end residues are part of each CDR3. The order of the fields is clone size, J gene, V gene, D gene, CDR3 DNA, CDR3 protein. D genes are given only for firm matches. A clone size is listed for some rows: how often the clone was seen (once, few, many), or a class if it is expanded.

NA TRBJ1-2 TRBV6-5 NA TGTGCCAGCAGTGATACCGGTGGCGGGTATGGCTACACCTTC CASSDTGGGYGYTF
few TRBJ2-5 TRBV2 TRBD1 TGTGCCAGCAGCCTTACCCGACAGGGAGTAGAGACCCAGTACTTC CASSLTRQGVETQYF
NA TRBJ2-7 TRBV19 NA TGTGCCAGTAGTATGGGCAGGGAAAGGCAGTACTTC CASSMGRERQYF
NA TRBJ2-6 TRBV5-6 NA TGTGCCAGCAGCTCCCTAGCTTCTGGGGCCAACGTCCTGACTTTC CASSSLASGANVLTF
NA TRBJ1-6 TRBV6-1 NA TGTGCCAGCAGTGAATTCAGGGGTTATTACGAAAATTCACCCCTCCACTTT CASSEFRGYYENSPLHF
NA TRBJ1-2 TRBV9 TRBD1 TGTGCCAGCAGCGCAGGGGGCGGGAGGGGTGGCTACACCTTC CASSAGGGRGGYTF
few TRBJ1-6 TRBV7-9 NA TGTGCCAGCAGCTTAAGTGTAGATTCACCCCTCCACTTT CASSLSVDSPLHF
once TRBJ2-7 TRBV7-6 TRBD2 TGTGCCAGCAGCTTCGGGGGGGGCTCCTACGAGCAGTACTTC CASSFGGGSYEQYF
NA TRBJ1-5 TRBV19 TRBD1 TGTGCCAGTAGTATCGGGGACAGGGGGCCGGTATTGCATTTT CASSIGDRGPVLHF
NA TRBJ1-1 TRBV4-2 NA TGTGCCAGCAGCCAAGATTTAGGAGGGAACACTGAAGCTTTCTTT CASSQDLGGNTEAFF
NA TRBJ2-3 TRBV5-1 TRBD1 TGCGCCAGCACCGACAGGGTGGGAGGCACAGATACGCAGTATTTT CASTDRVGGTDTQYF
NA TRBJ1-1 TRBV11-2 TRBD1 TGTGCCAGCAGCTTGCGGACAGGGCTGACGAACACTGAAGCTTTCTTT CASSLRTGLTNTEAFF
NA TRBJ1-2 TRBV5-1 TRBD1 TGCGCCAGCAGCTTGCAACAGGGGGATGGCTACACCTTC CASSLQQGDGYTF
NA TRBJ2-2 TRBV5-4 TRBD2 TGTGCCAGCAGCCCCCCAGGAGCGGGGGCCGACACCGGGGAGCTGTTTTTT CASSPPGAGADTGELFF
once TRBJ1-2 TRBV5-6 TRBD1 TGTGCCAGCAGCTCAAGACAGGGTACCCATGGCTACACCTTC CASSSRQGTHGYTF
NA TRBJ1-2 TRBV30 TRBD1 TGTGCCTGGAGTGTAAGGGGGCAGATAAATGGCTACACCTTC CAWSVRGQINGYTF
NA TRBJ2-7 TRBV6-5 TRBD2 TGTGCCAGCAGTTACGCAATAGCGGGGGGGCCCTACGAGCAGTACTTC CASSYAIAGGPYEQYF
NA TRBJ2-7 TRBV6-6 NA TGTGCCAGCAGTTCTACGACAGGTCTAGAGCAGTACTTC CASSSTTGLEQYF
NA TRBJ2-7 TRBV14 NA TGTGCCAGCAGCCCGATCAGGGGAATCACCTACGAGCAGTACTTC CASSPIRGITYEQYF
NA TRBJ1-1 TRBV10-1 TRBD1 TGCGCCAGCAGGGAAACAGGGGACACTGAAGCTTTCTTT CASRETGDTEAFF
few TRBJ2-5 TRBV9 TRBD2 TGTGCCAGCAGCGCACTAGCGTCCCAAGAGACCCAGTACTTC CASSALASQETQYF
NA TRBJ1-1 TRBV11-2 NA TGTGCCAGCAGCCGGCGGGGGGGCACTGAAGCTTTCTTT CASSRRGGTEAFF
NA TRBJ2-7 TRBV19 NA TGTGCCAGTAGTATAGATCTTGGCACCTCCTACGAGCAGTACTTC CASSIDLGTSYEQYF
NA TRBJ1-2 TRBV11-1 NA TGTGCCAGCAGCCGTGAGCCGGAGGGTGGTGGCTACACCTTC CASSREPEGGGYTF
NA TRBJ2-1 TRBV4-1 NA TGCGCCAGCAGCCCCAGGTCGGGGTCCTACAATGAGCAGTTCTTC CASSPRSGSYNEQFF
NA TRBJ2-7 TRBV5-6 NA TGTGCCAGCAGCTTGGCGTTCGGGGGCGAGCAGTACTTC CASSLAFGGEQYF
NA TRBJ2-1 TRBV6-1 TRBD2 TGTGCCAGCTGGCTAGCGGGGGGGGTTGAGCAGTTCTTC CASWLAGGVEQFF
once TRBJ2-5 TRBV5-1 NA TGCGCCAGCGGAAGGGGCGTACCACAAGAGACCCAGTACTTC CASGRGVPQETQYF
few TRBJ1-1 TRBV5-1 NA TGCGCCAGCAGCTTGGAACAGGGTAGCACTGAAGCTTTCTTT CASSLEQGSTEAFF
NA TRBJ2-3 TRBV6-1 TRBD1 TGTGCCAGCAGTGTAGGACAGGTGGGGGCAGATACGCAGTATTTT CASSVGQVGADTQYF
NA TRBJ1-1 TRBV5-8 TRBD1 TGTGCCAGCTACAGGGGTATGAGGAACACTGAAGCTTTCTTT CASYRGMRNTEAFF
once TRBJ2-5 TRBV5-1 NA TGCGCCAGCAGCTTGGCAGGGTTAGAGACCCAGTACTTC CASSLAGLETQYF
few TRBJ1-1 TRBV5-1 NA TGCGCCAGCAGCTTTGGTCAGGGCCCGAACACTGAAGCTTTCTTT CASSFGQGPNTEAFF
NA TRBJ1-2 TRBV6-5 NA TGTGCCAGCAGTTACTCGAGCACAGGCTATGGCTACACCTTC CASSYSSTGYGYTF
once TRBJ2-5 TRBV9 NA TGTGCCAGCAGCCCGAATCAGGGCCTACAAGAGACCCAGTACTTC CASSPNQGLQETQYF
NA TRBJ2-7 TRBV5-4 NA TGTGCCAGCAGCTTGGCGGGTCGTGGCGAGCAGTACTTC CASSLAGRGEQYF
NA TRBJ2-1 TRBV9 NA TGTGCCAGCAGCGTAGTCTCACGGGATGAGCAGTTCTTC CASSVVSRDEQFF
NA TRBJ2-1 TRBV7-6 NA TGTGCCAGCAGCTTAGGGGGCTCGTACAATGAGCAGTTCTTC CASSLGGSYNEQFF
NA TRBJ1-1 TRBV18 TRBD1 TGTGCCAGCTCACCAGGGGACAGGGGATCGAACACTGAAGCTTTCTTT CASSPGDRGSNTEAFF
NA TRBJ2-7 TRBV11-1 NA TGTGCCAGCAGCCTTAGATTCCTCTACGAGCAGTACTTC CASSLRFLYEQYF
once TRBJ2-5 TRBV23-1 TRBD2 TGCGCCAGCAGTCAATCTAGCGGGGGGACCAAAGAGACCCAGTACTTC CASSQSSGGTKETQYF
NA TRBJ1-5 TRBV6-4 NA TGTGCCAGCAGCGCCAGTAGCAATCAGCCCCAGCATTTT CASSASSNQPQHF
few TRBJ2-5 TRBV12-5 NA TGTGCTAGTGGTTTGGGGTCAGGTTGGGAGACCCAGTACTTC CASGLGSGWETQYF
NA TRBJ2-1 TRBV4-1 NA TGCGCCAGCAGCCATAACGGGGGATACTTGAGCTCCTACAATGAGCAGTTCTTC CASSHNGGYLSSYNEQFF
NA TRBJ1-1 TRBV11-1 TRBD1 TGTGCCAGCAGCGGCTGGACAGGGGAAAATGAAGCTTTCTTT CASSGWTGENEAFF
NA TRBJ1-2 TRBV12-5 NA TGTGCTAGTGGTTTATGGCAGGGACAACTCTATGGCTACACCTTC CASGLWQGQLYGYTF
NA TRBJ1-5 TRBV29-1 TRBD1 TGCAGCGTTACTCCGACAGGGGACGGCCAGCCCCAGCATTTT CSVTPTGDGQPQHF
NA TRBJ1-1 TRBV5-6 NA TGTGCCAGCAGCTTGACTATGTCAAATACTGAAGCTTTCTTT CASSLTMSNTEAFF
few TRBJ2-2 TRBV13 TRBD2 TGTGCCAGCAGCTTTCGCAAGCGGGGGGGCCGGGGGACCGGGGAGCTGTTTTTT CASSFRKRGGRGTGELFF
NA TRBJ1-6 TRBV5-6 TRBD1 TGTGCCAGCGGCCGGGACAGGGTTTCACCCCTCCACTTT CASGRDRVSPLHF
NA TRBJ2-1 TRBV7-3 TRBD2 TGTGCCAGCAGCATTAGCGGGGTGGGGAATGAGCAGTTCTTC CASSISGVGNEQFF
NA TRBJ2-5 TRBV2 TRBD2 TGTGCCAGCACTCTAGCGGGGGGGCCGGAGACCCAGTACTTC CASTLAGGPETQYF
NA TRBJ2-3 TRBV5-1 NA TGCGCCAGCAGCTTGACTCGCGAGAGTGGCACAGATACGCAGTATTTT CASSLTRESGTDTQYF
NA TRBJ2-7 TRBV5-6 TRBD2 TGTGCCAGCAGCTTGGTTAGCGGGGGGGCTTACGAGCAGTACTTC CASSLVSGGAYEQYF
NA TRBJ1-2 TRBV7-9 NA TGTGCCAGCAGCCCGCAGACGGCGAGGGTGGGCGATGGCTACACCTTC CASSPQTARVGDGYTF